This T cell receptor (beta chain) was profiled in a study of neurological immune-mediated disorders. A single run covered 15-18 subjects with over 180 million TCR-beta sequences. TCRdb re-called the 5' RACE reads through MiXCR, storing one row per CDR3 protein. Counted here are about 66,000 distinct CDR3 sequences, roughly 3.9% occurring once; the ten biggest clones make up approximately 1.2%. CDR3 length: 13 amino acids. V lost 3 bases and J lost 0, with 4 bases in between. CDR1 and CDR2 from the germline V gene are SGDLS and YYNGEE. Study-level findings and limits: The phylogenetic placement of 18 of 34 multiple sclerosis patients' repertoires in one related-CDR3 cluster constitutes a possible signature. In HTLV-1-associated myelopathy, TCR clonal expansion was greatest, and in multiple sclerosis it was least, below healthy controls.

This clonotype occurred many times. Its specificity is not known. Source material was 2 million unsorted PBMCs, stored at -80 °C in RNAlater. The source of this sequence is a young man with multiple sclerosis. The genes are TRBV9 and TRBJ2-1; unclear D gene. Sequenced input: PBMCs. CDR3 DNA sequence: TGTGCCAGCAGCGAAAGCTCCTACAATGAGCAGTTCTTC. This gives the protein CASSESSYNEQFF. Supplemented by reference TRBV9 and TRBJ2-1, the full variable domain reads DSGVTQTPKHLITATGQRVTLRCSPRSGDLSVYWYQQSLDQGLQFLIQYYNGEERAKGNILERFSAQQFPDLHSELNLSSLELGDSALYFCASSESSYNEQFFGPGTRLTVL.